This TCR beta chain was obtained from a study of blood T cell repertoires in COVID-19. Whole-study context: Sample material is recorded as cDNA or gDNA derived from T cells, B-cell-depleted T cells, or PBMCs.

Per the original methods: The assay estimated nucleated cells by amplifying reference gene primers. Repertoires were generated with immunoSEQ multiplex PCR, while TCRdb's copy carries only in-frame clones and drops some. The DNA gave D and trimming, while V, J and clone size come from that table. The table shows several thousand clones, with around 84% occurring only once. The CDR3 consists of 14 residues. V was cut by 2 bases and J by 2 bases, with 9 bases left in between. CDR1 and CDR2 (germline): MNHEY, SVGEGT. The chain couples TRBV6-2 or TRBV6-3 to TRBJ2-5, with TRBD2 as a possible D gene (6 bases). Sequencing was carried out using peripheral blood. This clonotype was obtained from a human donor in a cohort sampled during active COVID-19. The CDR3, as DNA: TGTGCCAGCAGTTACCCGGCGGGGCAAGAGACCCAGTACTTC. The encoded protein is CASSYPAGQETQYF.